The source of this T cell receptor beta chain is a study of blood T cell repertoires in COVID-19. As for the study in general: COVID-19 samples collected from the United States, Italy and Spain covered acute and convalescent phases. T cells, B-cell-depleted T cells, or PBMCs supplied cDNA or gDNA.

This clone has a handful of counts. As handled by the study authors: Reference gene primers were amplified, and this amplification served to estimate nucleated cell counts. The protocol was immunoSEQ multiplex PCR, while the TCRdb copy is restricted to in-frame clones and leaves out a portion. D and trimming were read from the DNA, whereas the V and J calls and clone size are those reported in that table. This sample has about 100,000 clones, with more than 70% found just once. Germline CDR1 SGDLS, CDR2 YYNGEE. Trimming stripped 1 base from V and 5 bases from J, with 11 bases between. The CDR3 covers 14 residues.

The sequenced material came from peripheral blood. This TCR came from a woman in her 30s with acute or convalescent COVID-19. The V gene is TRBV9, the J gene TRBJ2-3; D possibly corresponds to TRBD1 (6 bases). The CDR3: CASSVNRAEDTQYF. For the CDR3, the DNA is TGTGCCAGCAGCGTAAACAGGGCAGAAGATACGCAGTATTTT.